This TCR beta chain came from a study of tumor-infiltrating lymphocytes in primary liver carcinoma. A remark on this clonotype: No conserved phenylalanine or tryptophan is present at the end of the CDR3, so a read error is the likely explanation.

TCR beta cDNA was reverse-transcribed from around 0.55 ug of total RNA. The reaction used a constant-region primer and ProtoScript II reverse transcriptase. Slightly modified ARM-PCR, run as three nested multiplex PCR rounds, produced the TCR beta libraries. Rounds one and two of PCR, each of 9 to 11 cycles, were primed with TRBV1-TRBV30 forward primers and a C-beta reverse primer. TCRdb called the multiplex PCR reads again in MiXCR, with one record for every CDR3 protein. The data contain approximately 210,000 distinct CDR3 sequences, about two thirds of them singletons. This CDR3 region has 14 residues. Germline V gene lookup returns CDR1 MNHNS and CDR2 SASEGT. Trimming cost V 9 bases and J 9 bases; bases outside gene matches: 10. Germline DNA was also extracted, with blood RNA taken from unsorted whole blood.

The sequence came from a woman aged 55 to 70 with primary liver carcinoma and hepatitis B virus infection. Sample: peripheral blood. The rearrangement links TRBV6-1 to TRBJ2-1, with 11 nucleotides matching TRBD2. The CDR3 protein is CASSLVAGGREQFL. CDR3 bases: TGTGCCAGTAGTTTGGTAGCGGGAGGGCGTGAGCAGTTCCTC.